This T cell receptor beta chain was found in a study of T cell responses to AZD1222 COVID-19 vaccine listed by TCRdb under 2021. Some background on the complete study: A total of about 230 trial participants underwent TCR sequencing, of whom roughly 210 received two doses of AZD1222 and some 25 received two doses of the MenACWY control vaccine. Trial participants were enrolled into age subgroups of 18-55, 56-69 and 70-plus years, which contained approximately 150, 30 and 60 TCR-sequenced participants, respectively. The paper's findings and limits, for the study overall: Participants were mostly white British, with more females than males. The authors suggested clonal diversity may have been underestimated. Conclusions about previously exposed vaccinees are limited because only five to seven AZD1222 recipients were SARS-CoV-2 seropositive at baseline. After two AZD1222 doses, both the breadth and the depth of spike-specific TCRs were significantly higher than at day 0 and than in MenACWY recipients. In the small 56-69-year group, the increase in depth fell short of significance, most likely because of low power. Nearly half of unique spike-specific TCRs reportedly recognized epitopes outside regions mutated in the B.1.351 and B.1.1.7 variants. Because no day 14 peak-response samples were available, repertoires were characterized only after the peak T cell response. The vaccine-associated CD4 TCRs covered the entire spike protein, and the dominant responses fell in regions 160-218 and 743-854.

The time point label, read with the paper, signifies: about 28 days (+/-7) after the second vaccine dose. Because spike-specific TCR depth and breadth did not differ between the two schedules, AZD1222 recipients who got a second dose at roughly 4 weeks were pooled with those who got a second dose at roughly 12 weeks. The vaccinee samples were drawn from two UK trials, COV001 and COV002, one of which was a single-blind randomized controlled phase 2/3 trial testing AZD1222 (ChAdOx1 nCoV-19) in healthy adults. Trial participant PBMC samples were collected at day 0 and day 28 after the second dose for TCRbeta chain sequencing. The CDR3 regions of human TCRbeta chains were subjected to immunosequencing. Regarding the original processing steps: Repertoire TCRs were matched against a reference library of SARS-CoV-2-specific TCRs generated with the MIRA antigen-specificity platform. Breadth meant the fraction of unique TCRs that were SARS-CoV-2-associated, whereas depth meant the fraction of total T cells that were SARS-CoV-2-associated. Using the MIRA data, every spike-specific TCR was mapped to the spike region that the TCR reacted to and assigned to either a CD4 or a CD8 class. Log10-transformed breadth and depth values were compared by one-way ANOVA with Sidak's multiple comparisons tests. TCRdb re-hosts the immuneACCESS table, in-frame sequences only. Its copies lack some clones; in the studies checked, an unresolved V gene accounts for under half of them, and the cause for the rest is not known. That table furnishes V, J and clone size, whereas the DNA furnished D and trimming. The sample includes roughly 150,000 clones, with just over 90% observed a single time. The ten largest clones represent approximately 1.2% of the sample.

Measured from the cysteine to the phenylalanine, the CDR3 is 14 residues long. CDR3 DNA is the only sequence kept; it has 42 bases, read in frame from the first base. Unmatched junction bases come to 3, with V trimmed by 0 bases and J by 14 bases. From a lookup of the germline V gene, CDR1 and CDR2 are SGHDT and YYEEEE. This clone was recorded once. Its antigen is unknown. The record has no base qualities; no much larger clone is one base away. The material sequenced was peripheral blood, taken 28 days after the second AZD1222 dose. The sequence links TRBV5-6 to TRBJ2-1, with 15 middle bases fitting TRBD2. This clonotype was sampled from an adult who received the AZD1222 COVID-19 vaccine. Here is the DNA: TGTGCCAGCAGCTTGGGGACTAGCGGGAGGGGTAAGTTCTTC. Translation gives CASSLGTSGRGKFF.